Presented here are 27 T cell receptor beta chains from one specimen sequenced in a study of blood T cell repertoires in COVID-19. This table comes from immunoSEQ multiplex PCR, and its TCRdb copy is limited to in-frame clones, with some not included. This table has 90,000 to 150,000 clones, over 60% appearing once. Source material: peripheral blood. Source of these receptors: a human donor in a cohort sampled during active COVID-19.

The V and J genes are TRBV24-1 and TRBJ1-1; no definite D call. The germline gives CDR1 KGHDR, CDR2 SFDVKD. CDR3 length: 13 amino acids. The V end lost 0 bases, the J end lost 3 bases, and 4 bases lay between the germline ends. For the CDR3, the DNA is TGTGCCACCAGTGATTTGGGGCACACTGAAGCTTTCTTT. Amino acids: CATSDLGHTEAFF.

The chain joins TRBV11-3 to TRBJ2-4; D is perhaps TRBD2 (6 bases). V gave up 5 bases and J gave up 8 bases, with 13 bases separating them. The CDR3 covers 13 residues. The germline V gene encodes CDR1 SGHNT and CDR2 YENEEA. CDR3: CASSRDSVHIQYF. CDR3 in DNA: TGTGCCAGCAGCCGGGACTCCGTTCACATTCAGTACTTC.

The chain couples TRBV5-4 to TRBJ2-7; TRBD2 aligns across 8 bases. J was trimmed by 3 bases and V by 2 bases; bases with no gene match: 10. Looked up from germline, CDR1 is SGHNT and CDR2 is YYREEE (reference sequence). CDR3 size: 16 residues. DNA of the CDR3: TGTGCCAGCAGCTTACGGTTCGGGGGGGGCCACTACGAGCAGTACTTC. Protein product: CASSLRFGGGHYEQYF. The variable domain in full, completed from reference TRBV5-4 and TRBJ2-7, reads ETGVTQSPTHLIKTRGQQVTLRCSSQSGHNTVSWYQQALGQGPQFIFQYYREEENGRGNFPPRFSGLQFPNYSSELNVNALELDDSALYLCASSLRFGGGHYEQYFGPGTRLTVT.

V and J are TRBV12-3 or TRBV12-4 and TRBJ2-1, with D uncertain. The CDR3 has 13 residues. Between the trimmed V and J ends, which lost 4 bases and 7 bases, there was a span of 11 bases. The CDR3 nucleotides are TGTGCCAGCAGTTCCCCCGACTGGAATGAGCAGTTCTTC. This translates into CASSSPDWNEQFF.

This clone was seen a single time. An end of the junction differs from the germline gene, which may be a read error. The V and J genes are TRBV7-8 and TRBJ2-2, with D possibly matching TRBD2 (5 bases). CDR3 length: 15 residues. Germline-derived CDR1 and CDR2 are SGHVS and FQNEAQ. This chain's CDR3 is CASSHWRNKHRGAVF. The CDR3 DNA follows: TGTGCCAGCAGCCACTGGCGGAACAAACACCGGGGAGCTGTTTTT.

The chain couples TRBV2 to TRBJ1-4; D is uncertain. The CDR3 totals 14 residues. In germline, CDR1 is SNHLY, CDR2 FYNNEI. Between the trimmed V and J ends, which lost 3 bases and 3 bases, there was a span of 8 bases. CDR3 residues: CASSDGGSNEKLFF. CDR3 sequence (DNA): TGTGCCAGCAGTGATGGAGGGTCTAATGAAAAACTGTTTTTT.

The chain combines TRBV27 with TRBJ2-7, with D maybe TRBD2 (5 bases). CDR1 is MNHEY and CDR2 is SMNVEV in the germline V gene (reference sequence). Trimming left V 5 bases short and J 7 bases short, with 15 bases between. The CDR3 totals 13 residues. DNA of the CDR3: TGTGCCAGCAGTCCCTCTCTAGGAGGAGAGCAGTACTTC. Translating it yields CASSPSLGGEQYF.

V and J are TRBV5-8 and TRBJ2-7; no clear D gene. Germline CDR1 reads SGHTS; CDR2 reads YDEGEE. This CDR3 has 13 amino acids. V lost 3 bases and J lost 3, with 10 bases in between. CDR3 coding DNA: TGTGCCAGCAGCTCCTATTTCTACTACGAGCAGTACTTC. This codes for CASSSYFYYEQYF. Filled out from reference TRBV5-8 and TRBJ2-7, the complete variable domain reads EAGVTQSPTHLIKTRGQQATLRCSPISGHTSVYWYQQALGLGLQFLLWYDEGEERNRGNFPPRFSGRQFPNYSSELNVNALELEDSALYLCASSSYFYYEQYFGPGTRLTVT.

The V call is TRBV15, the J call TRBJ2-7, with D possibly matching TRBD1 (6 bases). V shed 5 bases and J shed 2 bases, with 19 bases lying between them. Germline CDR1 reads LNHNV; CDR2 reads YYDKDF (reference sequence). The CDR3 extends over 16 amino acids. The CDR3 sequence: CATSSRGRGVPYEQYF. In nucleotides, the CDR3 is TGTGCCACCAGCTCCCGGGGCAGGGGAGTGCCCTACGAGCAGTACTTC.

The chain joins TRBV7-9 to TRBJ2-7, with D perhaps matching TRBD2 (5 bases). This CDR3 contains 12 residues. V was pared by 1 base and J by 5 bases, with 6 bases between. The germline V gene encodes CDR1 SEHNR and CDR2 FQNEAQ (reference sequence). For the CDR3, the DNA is TGTGCCAGCAGCTTAGGGAGGAACGAGCAGTACTTC. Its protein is CASSLGRNEQYF.

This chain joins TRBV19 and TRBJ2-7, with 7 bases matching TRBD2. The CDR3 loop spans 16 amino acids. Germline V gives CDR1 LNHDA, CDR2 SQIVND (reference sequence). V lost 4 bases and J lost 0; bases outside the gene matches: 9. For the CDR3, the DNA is TGTGCCAGTAGTACGACCGGGACGGGAGGCTCCTACGAGCAGTACTTC. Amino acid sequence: CASSTTGTGGSYEQYF.

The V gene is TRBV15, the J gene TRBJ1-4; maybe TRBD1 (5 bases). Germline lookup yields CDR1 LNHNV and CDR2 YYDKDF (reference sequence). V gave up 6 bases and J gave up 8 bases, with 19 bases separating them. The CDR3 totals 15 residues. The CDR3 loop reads CATRDPMGGYEKLFF. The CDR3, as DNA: TGTGCCACCAGGGACCCTATGGGGGGATACGAAAAACTGTTTTTT. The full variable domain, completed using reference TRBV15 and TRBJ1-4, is DAMVIQNPRYQVTQFGKPVTLSCSQTLNHNVMYWYQQKSSQAPKLLFHYYDKDFNNEADTPDNFQSRRPNTSFCFLDIRSPGLGDTAMYLCATRDPMGGYEKLFFGSGTQLSVL.

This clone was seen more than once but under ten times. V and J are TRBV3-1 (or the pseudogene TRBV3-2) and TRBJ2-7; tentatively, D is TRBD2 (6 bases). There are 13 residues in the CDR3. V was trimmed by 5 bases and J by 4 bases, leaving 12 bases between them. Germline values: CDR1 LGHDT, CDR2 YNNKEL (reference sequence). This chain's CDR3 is CASSGRERYEQYF. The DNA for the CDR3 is TGTGCCAGCAGCGGACGGGAGAGATACGAGCAGTACTTC.

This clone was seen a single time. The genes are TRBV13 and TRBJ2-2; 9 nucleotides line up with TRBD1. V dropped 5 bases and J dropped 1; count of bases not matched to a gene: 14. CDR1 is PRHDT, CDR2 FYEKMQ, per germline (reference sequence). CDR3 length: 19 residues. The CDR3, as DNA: TGTGCCAGCAGCCCAGACAGGGGGTCTAGATATCAGAACACCGGGGAGCTGTTTTTT. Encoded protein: CASSPDRGSRYQNTGELFF. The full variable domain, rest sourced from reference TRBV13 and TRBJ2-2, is AAGVIQSPRHLIKEKRETATLKCYPIPRHDTVYWYQQGPGQDPQFLISFYEKMQSDKGSIPDRFSAQQFSDYHSELNMSSLELGDSALYFCASSPDRGSRYQNTGELFFGEGSRLTVL.

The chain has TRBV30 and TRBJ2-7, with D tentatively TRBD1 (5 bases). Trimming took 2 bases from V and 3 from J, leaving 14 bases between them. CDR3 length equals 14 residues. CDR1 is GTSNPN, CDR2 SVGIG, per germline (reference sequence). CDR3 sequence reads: CAWSSGHRLYEQYF. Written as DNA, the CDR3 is TGTGCCTGGAGTTCCGGACACCGTCTCTACGAGCAGTACTTC.

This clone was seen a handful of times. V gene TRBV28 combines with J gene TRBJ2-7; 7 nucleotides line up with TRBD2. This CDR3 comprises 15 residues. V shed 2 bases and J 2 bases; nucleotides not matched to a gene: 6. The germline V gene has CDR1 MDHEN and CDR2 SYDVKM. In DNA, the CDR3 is TGTGCCAGCAGTTTAGCGGGGGTGGGACCCTACGAGCAGTACTTC. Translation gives CASSLAGVGPYEQYF. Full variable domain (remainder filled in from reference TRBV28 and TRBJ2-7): DVKVTQSSRYLVKRTGEKVFLECVQDMDHENMFWYRQDPGLGLRLIYFSYDVKMKEKGDIPEGYSVSREKKERFSLILESASTNQTSMYLCASSLAGVGPYEQYFGPGTRLTVT.

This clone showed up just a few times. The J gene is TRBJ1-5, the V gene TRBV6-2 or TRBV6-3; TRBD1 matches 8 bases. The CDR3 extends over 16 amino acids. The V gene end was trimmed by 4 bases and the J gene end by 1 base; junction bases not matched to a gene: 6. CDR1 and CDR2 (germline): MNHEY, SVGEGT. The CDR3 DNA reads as TGTGCCAGCAGTTCCACAACAGGGGGGAGCAATCAGCCCCAGCATTTT. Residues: CASSSTTGGSNQPQHF.

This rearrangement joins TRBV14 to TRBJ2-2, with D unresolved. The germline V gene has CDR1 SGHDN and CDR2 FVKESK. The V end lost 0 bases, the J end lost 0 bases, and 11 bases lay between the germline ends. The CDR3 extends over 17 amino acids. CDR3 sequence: CASSQDRRRSNTGELFF. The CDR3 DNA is TGTGCCAGCAGCCAAGATCGCAGGCGTTCGAACACCGGGGAGCTGTTTTTT.

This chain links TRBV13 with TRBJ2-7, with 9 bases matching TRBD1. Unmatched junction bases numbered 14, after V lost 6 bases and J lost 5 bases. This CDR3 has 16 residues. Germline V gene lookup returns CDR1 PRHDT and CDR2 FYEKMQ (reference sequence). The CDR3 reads CASSHWAGTGNNEQYF. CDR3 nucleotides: TGTGCCAGCAGTCACTGGGCCGGGACAGGGAACAACGAGCAGTACTTC.

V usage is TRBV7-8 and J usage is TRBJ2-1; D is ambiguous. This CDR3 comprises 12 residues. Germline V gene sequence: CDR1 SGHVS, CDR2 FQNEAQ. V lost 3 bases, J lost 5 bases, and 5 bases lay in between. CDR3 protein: CASSFDNNEQFF. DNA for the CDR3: TGTGCCAGCAGCTTTGACAACAATGAGCAGTTCTTC.

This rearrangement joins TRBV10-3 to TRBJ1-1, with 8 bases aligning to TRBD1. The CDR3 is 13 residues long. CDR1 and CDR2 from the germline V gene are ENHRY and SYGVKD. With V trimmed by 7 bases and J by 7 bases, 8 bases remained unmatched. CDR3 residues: CAIKLDRANEAFF. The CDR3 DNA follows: TGTGCCATCAAGCTGGACAGGGCCAATGAAGCTTTCTTT.

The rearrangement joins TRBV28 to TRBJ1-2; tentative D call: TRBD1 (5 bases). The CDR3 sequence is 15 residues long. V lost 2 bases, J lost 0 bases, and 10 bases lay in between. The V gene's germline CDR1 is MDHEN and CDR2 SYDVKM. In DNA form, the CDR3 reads TGTGCCAGCAGTTTAGGGGGGGAGGCTAACTATGGCTACACCTTC. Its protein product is CASSLGGEANYGYTF.

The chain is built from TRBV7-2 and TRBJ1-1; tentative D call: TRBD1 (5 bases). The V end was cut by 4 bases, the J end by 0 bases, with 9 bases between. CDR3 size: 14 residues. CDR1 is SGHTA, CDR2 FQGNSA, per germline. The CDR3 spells CASSSRGVNTEAFF. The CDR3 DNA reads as TGTGCCAGCAGCTCCCGGGGGGTGAACACTGAAGCTTTCTTT.

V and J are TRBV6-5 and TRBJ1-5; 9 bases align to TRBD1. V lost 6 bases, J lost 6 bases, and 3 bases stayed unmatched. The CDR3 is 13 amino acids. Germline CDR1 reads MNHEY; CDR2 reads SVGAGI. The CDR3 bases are TGTGCCAGCAGCGGACAGGGGACTCAGCCCCAGCATTTT. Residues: CASSGQGTQPQHF.

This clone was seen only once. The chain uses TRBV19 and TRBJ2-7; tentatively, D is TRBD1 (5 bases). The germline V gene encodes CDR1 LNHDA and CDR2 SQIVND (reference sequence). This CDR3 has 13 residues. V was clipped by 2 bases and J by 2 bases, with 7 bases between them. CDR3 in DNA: TGTGCCAGTAGTATAAGACAGACCTACGAGCAGTACTTC. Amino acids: CASSIRQTYEQYF.

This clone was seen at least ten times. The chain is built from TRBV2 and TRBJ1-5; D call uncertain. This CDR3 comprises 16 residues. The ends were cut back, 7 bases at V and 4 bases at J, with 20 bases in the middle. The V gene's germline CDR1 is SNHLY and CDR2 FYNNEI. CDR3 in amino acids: CASTVGSQVKNQPQHF. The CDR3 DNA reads TGTGCCAGCACAGTGGGCTCCCAGGTAAAGAATCAGCCCCAGCATTTT.

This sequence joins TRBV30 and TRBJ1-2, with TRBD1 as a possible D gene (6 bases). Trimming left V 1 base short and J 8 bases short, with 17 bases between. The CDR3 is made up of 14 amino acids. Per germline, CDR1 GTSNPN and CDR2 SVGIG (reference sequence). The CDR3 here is CAWSAQGGGDGYTF. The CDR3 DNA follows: TGTGCCTGGAGTGCTCAAGGAGGGGGGGACGGCTACACCTTC.